This T cell receptor beta chain came from a study of blood T cell repertoires in COVID-19. Study information: The study drew acute and convalescent COVID-19 samples from the United States, Italy and Spain. From T cells, B-cell-depleted T cells, or PBMCs came the material, which was cDNA or gDNA.

As processed by the authors: Estimation of nucleated cell counts was performed using reference gene primer amplification. Libraries were prepared by immunoSEQ multiplex PCR; TCRdb keeps only in-frame clonotypes and omits some of them. From that table come the V and J calls and clone size; the DNA was used to work out D and trimming. Of around 250,000 clones in the sample, approximately 85% are singletons; the top ten hold 1.9%. Researchers sorted participants into cohorts using their self-reported clinical history. This CDR3 is 14 amino acids long. V was pared by 3 bases and J by 7 bases, with 3 bases of the junction left unmatched. Germline V gene data show CDR1 as SGHDT and CDR2 as YYEEEE.

The source of this sequence is a woman between 50 and 59 years old who had recovered from COVID-19. The specimen was PBMCs or T cells enriched from blood (not recorded which). The chain links TRBV5-6 to TRBJ2-7; 14 bases line up with TRBD2. The CDR3 protein is CASSSGTSGSEQYF. The CDR3 DNA reads TGTGCCAGCAGCTCCGGGACTAGCGGGAGTGAGCAGTACTTC.